A selection of T cell receptor beta chains follows, all from one sample in a study of glioma-infiltrating T cells after dendritic cell vaccination. Assay: immunoSEQ multiplex PCR; the TCRdb copy retains only in-frame clones and omits some. The data hold about 91,000 clones, with roughly four fifths observed a single time. The material sequenced was blood, taken after dendritic cell vaccination. The receptors here all came from a human donor with glioblastoma. Both conserved end residues are part of each CDR3. The D gene is left open where the match is weak. Clone size is given for some rows only: seen once, a few or many times, or a class if the clone is expanded.

clone_size,v_call,cdr3_length,d_call,j_call,cdr3_aa,cdr3_nt
.,TRBV10-1,13,.,TRBJ2-2,CASSERFSGELFF,TGCGCCAGCAGTGAGCGATTCAGCGGGGAGCTGTTTTTT
.,TRBV6-6,14,TRBD2,TRBJ2-3,CASKREPGGDTQYF,TGTGCCAGCAAGCGGGAGCCGGGCGGGGATACGCAGTATTTT
.,TRBV10-3,14,.,TRBJ1-1,CAISDGVRVPEAFF,TGTGCCATCAGTGATGGGGTCAGGGTCCCTGAAGCTTTCTTT
.,TRBV6-5,13,.,TRBJ2-1,CASLQGAGNEQFF,TGTGCCAGCTTACAGGGTGCCGGCAATGAGCAGTTCTTC
few,TRBV27,14,.,TRBJ1-2,CASSPVSGNYGYTF,TGTGCCAGCAGTCCAGTAAGTGGTAACTATGGCTACACCTTC
.,TRBV5-1,14,.,TRBJ1-2,CASSSGLSRSGYTF,TGCGCCAGCAGCTCCGGACTCTCAAGAAGCGGCTACACCTTC
few,TRBV4-2,16,TRBD2,TRBJ2-6,CASSRTGGTGANVLTF,TGTGCCAGCTCACGGACGGGAGGAACTGGGGCCAACGTCCTGACTTTC
.,TRBV5-1,15,TRBD1,TRBJ1-1,CASSIRQGMNTEAFF,TGCGCCAGCAGCATACGACAGGGGATGAACACTGAAGCTTTCTTT
.,TRBV6-5,14,.,TRBJ1-1,CASRDGKMNTEAFF,TGTGCCAGCAGGGACGGGAAAATGAACACTGAAGCTTTCTTT
once,TRBV29-1,15,TRBD2,TRBJ2-2,CSVLHGLAGGGELFF,TGCAGCGTTCTACACGGACTAGCGGGGGGAGGGGAGCTGTTTTTT
.,TRBV14,18,.,TRBJ2-2,CASSQDWIVERGTGELFF,TGTGCCAGCAGCCAAGATTGGATTGTGGAGCGAGGCACCGGGGAGCTGTTTTTT
few,TRBV2,14,TRBD1,TRBJ2-3,CASISGGLADTQYF,TGTGCCAGCATCTCAGGGGGTTTGGCAGATACGCAGTATTTT
.,TRBV10-3,16,TRBD2,TRBJ2-2,CAITDSGGLNTGELFF,TGTGCCATCACTGATAGCGGGGGCCTGAACACCGGGGAGCTGTTTTTT
.,TRBV7-9,15,TRBD1,TRBJ1-2,CASSPRTGEGNGYTF,TGTGCCAGCAGCCCCAGGACAGGGGAGGGGAATGGCTACACCTTC
.,TRBV5-6,16,.,TRBJ1-2,CASSHRLNRVEYGYTF,TGTGCCAGCAGCCACCGATTAAACAGGGTAGAGTATGGCTACACCTTC
.,TRBV7-8,19,TRBD2,TRBJ2-2,CASSLARTSAQSYTGELFF,TGTGCCAGCAGCTTAGCGAGGACTAGCGCTCAGTCTTACACCGGGGAGCTGTTTTTT
once,TRBV6-1,15,TRBD1,TRBJ2-5,CASSRGQGYQETQYF,TGTGCCAGCAGTCGAGGACAGGGGTACCAAGAGACCCAGTACTTC
.,TRBV6-1,14,.,TRBJ1-5,CASIQGHSNQPQHF,TGTGCCAGCATTCAGGGGCACAGCAATCAGCCCCAGCATTTT
.,TRBV11-2,16,TRBD1,TRBJ1-4,CASRDGQQGGNEKLFF,TGTGCCAGCAGAGACGGCCAACAGGGGGGTAATGAAAAACTGTTTTTT
.,TRBV7-9,16,TRBD2,TRBJ2-5,CASSPQRGANLETQYF,TGTGCCAGCAGCCCCCAGCGGGGGGCCAATTTAGAGACCCAGTACTTC
few,TRBV18,15,.,TRBJ2-3,CASSPPAGSDDTQYF,TGTGCCAGCTCACCACCGGCGGGGAGTGATGATACGCAGTATTTT
.,TRBV5-6,13,.,TRBJ2-1,CASSSQSYNEQFF,TGTGCCAGCAGCTCACAGTCCTACAATGAGCAGTTCTTC
.,TRBV5-1,13,TRBD1,TRBJ2-7,CASSPGTGQEQYF,TGCGCCAGCAGCCCAGGAACGGGACAGGAGCAGTACTTC
.,TRBV27,17,.,TRBJ2-3,CASRTGQGFSFTDTQYF,TGTGCCAGCCGTACCGGGCAGGGGTTCTCCTTCACAGATACGCAGTATTTT
.,TRBV5-1,16,TRBD2,TRBJ2-3,CASSLERGARADTQYF,TGCGCCAGCAGCTTGGAGCGGGGGGCCAGGGCAGATACGCAGTATTTT
few,TRBV5-8,16,TRBD1,TRBJ1-6,CASSWMSGQVNSPLHF,TGTGCCAGCAGCTGGATGTCGGGACAGGTGAATTCACCCCTCCACTTT
.,TRBV7-2,17,TRBD1,TRBJ2-7,CASSLVQGSDRPYEQYF,TGTGCCAGCAGCTTAGTACAGGGGTCAGATAGGCCCTACGAGCAGTACTTC
.,TRBV4-1,18,.,TRBJ1-1,CASSQDQVQVSAKDEAFF,TGCGCCAGCAGCCAAGATCAGGTACAGGTGTCCGCGAAGGATGAAGCTTTCTTT
.,TRBV19,14,.,TRBJ2-1,CASRQGPSYNEQFF,TGTGCCAGTAGGCAGGGCCCCAGCTACAATGAGCAGTTCTTC
once,TRBV15,19,TRBD1,TRBJ1-5,CATSRETGTGEIWGQPQHF,TGTGCCACCAGCAGAGAGACCGGGACAGGGGAAATTTGGGGTCAGCCCCAGCATTTT
.,TRBV5-8,13,.,TRBJ1-2,CASSLLPGDGYTF,TGTGCCAGCAGCTTATTGCCAGGGGATGGCTACACCTTC
.,TRBV7-2,13,TRBD1,TRBJ1-1,CASSPQGYTEAFF,TGTGCCAGCAGCCCACAGGGGTACACTGAAGCTTTCTTT
.,TRBV6-1,10,.,TRBJ1-5,CATDKWPQHF,TGTGCCACCGACAAATGGCCCCAGCATTTT
few,TRBV6-1,15,.,TRBJ1-2,CASILNPQEFYGYTF,TGTGCCAGCATTCTTAATCCACAGGAGTTTTATGGCTACACCTTC
.,TRBV30,13,TRBD1,TRBJ2-1,CAGWVAGGSEQFF,TGTGCCGGGTGGGTGGCAGGGGGCAGTGAGCAGTTCTTC
.,TRBV27,14,.,TRBJ1-1,CASSYGYMNTEAFF,TGTGCCAGCAGCTACGGGTACATGAACACTGAAGCTTTCTTT
.,TRBV28,15,TRBD1,TRBJ1-1,CASSLAGQRNTEAFF,TGTGCCAGCAGCCTCGCGGGACAGAGGAACACTGAAGCTTTCTTT
.,TRBV5-1,14,TRBD1,TRBJ2-3,CASAGQGSPDTQYF,TGCGCCAGCGCGGGACAGGGTTCTCCAGATACGCAGTATTTT
.,TRBV14,15,.,TRBJ2-5,CASSAASGFGETQYF,TGTGCCAGCAGCGCGGCTTCAGGGTTCGGAGAGACCCAGTACTTC
few,TRBV10-2,13,TRBD2,TRBJ2-1,CASWGGGVDEQFF,TGCGCCAGCTGGGGGGGAGGTGTCGATGAGCAGTTCTTC
.,TRBV7-9,15,.,TRBJ1-5,CASSLGTGIQQPQHF,TGTGCCAGCAGCTTAGGAACAGGGATACAGCAGCCCCAGCATTTT
.,TRBV7-2,15,.,TRBJ2-3,CASSPSYQNTDTQYF,TGTGCCAGCAGCCCCAGTTATCAAAACACAGATACGCAGTATTTT
.,TRBV19,18,TRBD2,TRBJ2-3,CASSIGPGLAGVTDTQYF,TGTGCCAGTAGTATAGGTCCCGGACTAGCGGGAGTGACAGATACGCAGTATTTT
.,TRBV30,16,TRBD1,TRBJ1-1,CAWSGRDRGRGTEAFF,TGTGCCTGGAGTGGCCGGGACAGGGGGCGCGGCACTGAAGCTTTCTTT
few,TRBV7-2,16,TRBD1,TRBJ2-5,CASSSPPGQSQETQYF,TGTGCCAGCAGCTCCCCTCCGGGACAGAGTCAAGAGACCCAGTACTTC